Each of the 10 T cell receptor beta chains below was sequenced from the same sample in a study of siplizumab effects on memory and regulatory T cells. Repertoires were generated with immunoSEQ multiplex PCR, while TCRdb's copy carries only in-frame clones and drops some. The repertoire has 56,000 or so clones, 95% to 98% of them found once; the top ten carry roughly 1.1%. Material for sequencing was naive CD8+ T cells sorted from blood. The receptors shown here come from a human donor in good health.

This sequence joins TRBV27 and TRBJ2-1; the D gene could be TRBD1 or TRBD2 (6 bases each). The CDR3 runs to 16 residues. Germline lookup yields CDR1 MNHEY and CDR2 SMNVEV (reference sequence). V was trimmed by 1 base and J by 3 bases, leaving 13 bases between them. CDR3 loop: CASSLFAGGGYNEQFF. The CDR3 DNA follows: TGTGCCAGCAGTTTATTCGCTGGAGGGGGCTACAATGAGCAGTTCTTC.

The V call is TRBV7-9, the J call TRBJ2-7; D is tentatively TRBD1 or TRBD2 (5 bases each). The V gene's germline CDR1 is SEHNR and CDR2 FQNEAQ (reference sequence). Trimming cost V 5 bases and J 3 bases, with 11 bases left between them. The CDR3 totals 13 residues. This CDR3 is CASSQGESYEQYF. CDR3 nucleotide sequence: TGTGCCAGCAGCCAAGGGGAGAGCTACGAGCAGTACTTC.

This chain connects TRBV27 to TRBJ2-5; 8 bases fit TRBD2. The CDR3 has 15 residues. Germline V gene lookup returns CDR1 MNHEY and CDR2 SMNVEV (reference sequence). The trim removed 2 bases at V and 5 bases at J, leaving 7 bases unmatched. The CDR3 region has the DNA TGTGCCAGCAGTTTAAGGGCGGGAGGTACCGAGACCCAGTACTTC. Encoded protein: CASSLRAGGTETQYF.

V gene TRBV27 combines with J gene TRBJ2-3; 7 bases agree with TRBD2. The CDR3 is 16 residues long. V shed 4 bases and J 0 bases; nucleotides not matched to a gene: 7. Looked up from germline, CDR1 is MNHEY and CDR2 is SMNVEV (reference sequence). As DNA, the CDR3 is TGTGCCAGCAGTTGGTGGGAGGGAGGGAGCACAGATACGCAGTATTTT. Residues: CASSWWEGGSTDTQYF.

The rearrangement links TRBV14 to TRBJ2-2, with 7 positions matching TRBD1. Germline V gene data show CDR1 as SGHDN and CDR2 as FVKESK. J lost 0 bases, V lost 2 bases, and 9 bases had no gene match. The CDR3 runs 18 residues. In nucleotides, the CDR3 is TGTGCCAGCAGCCAATACAGGGGCCCAACCGCGAACACCGGGGAGCTGTTTTTT. Translation gives CASSQYRGPTANTGELFF.

V and J are TRBV6-1 and TRBJ2-5; maybe TRBD1 (6 bases). The CDR3 contains 14 residues. Germline CDR1 MNHNS, CDR2 SASEGT. Trimming took 4 bases from V and 5 from J, leaving 14 bases between them. The CDR3 DNA follows: TGTGCCAGCAGTGGGACAGAATTTATCGAGACCCAGTACTTC. Translating gives CASSGTEFIETQYF.

Written as DNA, the CDR3 is TGTGCCAGCAGTGAAAAGCCGGGCCACACCGGGGAGCTGTTTTTT. The encoded protein is CASSEKPGHTGELFF. V usage is TRBV2 and J usage is TRBJ2-2, with D unresolved. Trimming shortened V by 2 bases and J by 3 bases, and 10 bases separated the two germline ends. CDR1 is SNHLY and CDR2 is FYNNEI in the germline V gene. The CDR3 extends over 15 amino acids.

V and J are TRBV5-1 and TRBJ2-1; maybe TRBD2 (5 bases). CDR1 is SGHRS, CDR2 YFSETQ, per germline. V lost 1 base to trimming and J lost 9 bases, with 8 bases between them. This CDR3 region has 12 residues. Here the CDR3 DNA reads TGCGCCAGCAGCTTGACGGGATCTGAGCAGTTCTTC. It codes for CASSLTGSEQFF.

The chain uses TRBV27 and TRBJ2-7; D perhaps matches TRBD1 (6 bases). Germline-derived CDR1 and CDR2 are MNHEY and SMNVEV (reference sequence). The CDR3 consists of 14 residues. Trimming took 6 bases from V and 0 from J, leaving 12 bases between them. CDR3 amino acids: CASSQTGSSYEQYF. Written as DNA, the CDR3 is TGTGCCAGCAGCCAGACAGGTAGCTCCTACGAGCAGTACTTC.

The V call is TRBV13, the J call TRBJ2-7; tentative D call: TRBD2 (6 bases). With 4 bases removed from V and 0 bases from J, the gap between germline ends came to 13 bases. The CDR3 length is 15 residues. Germline CDR1 is PRHDT and CDR2 is FYEKMQ (reference sequence). The CDR3 coding sequence is TGTGCCAGCAGCTCCGCGGGGCTTAGCTCCTACGAGCAGTACTTC. Its protein product is CASSSAGLSSYEQYF. Filled out from reference TRBV13 and TRBJ2-7, the complete variable domain reads AAGVIQSPRHLIKEKRETATLKCYPIPRHDTVYWYQQGPGQDPQFLISFYEKMQSDKGSIPDRFSAQQFSDYHSELNMSSLELGDSALYFCASSSAGLSSYEQYFGPGTRLTVT.